This TCR beta chain was recorded in a study of beta chain features in type 1 diabetes. The study, taken as a whole, reports: Shortening that was moderate but significant affected the TCRB CDR3s of Type 1 diabetes patients in all four CD4+ subsets.

This clone turned up a few times. Its antigen remains unknown. Other DNA sequences of this sample code for an identical CDR3. The CDR3 is 12 amino acids. In germline, CDR1 is SQVTM, CDR2 ANQGSEA. The V end was cut by 4 bases, the J end by 1 base, with 6 bases between. What was sequenced were expressed TCRB transcripts, since all of the isolated RNA had been reverse transcribed. Sequencing used immunoSEQ multiplex PCR; TCRdb keeps in-frame clones, though not all of them. Of roughly 220,000 clones detected, under 20% appear once; the ten largest clones hold approximately 0.081%. The receptor was derived from a man aged 30 to 39 with type 1 diabetes. The V call is TRBV29-1, the J call TRBJ2-3; no clear D gene. Sequenced sample: naive CD4+ T cells from blood. In nucleotides, the CDR3 is TGCAGCGTTGCTGGGGGCACAGATACGCAGTATTTT. This encodes CSVAGGTDTQYF.